Following are 4 T cell receptor beta chains from one sample sequenced in a study of cytomegalovirus exposure and HLA in healthy donors. 13 Jbeta primers and 60 Vbeta primers were used for the PCR. Repertoires were generated with immunoSEQ multiplex PCR, while TCRdb's copy carries only in-frame clones and drops some. Of 140,000 or so clones detected, 76% appear once; the ten largest clones hold around 1.9%. Source material: PBMCs. These receptors were taken from a man in his forties in good health and CMV-seronegative.

The chain uses TRBV11-1 and TRBJ2-7; 8 bases match TRBD1. CDR3 length: 16 residues. V lost 0 bases, J lost 0 bases, and 4 bases stayed unmatched. In germline, CDR1 is SGHAT, CDR2 FQDESV (reference sequence). CDR3 loop: CASSLAGQGTSYEQYF. The CDR3 DNA is TGTGCCAGCAGCTTAGCCGGACAGGGTACCTCCTACGAGCAGTACTTC.

Turning to this clone: This sample includes further DNA sequences coding for the same CDR3. CDR3 nucleotides: TGCGCCAGCAGCTTGACAGGGAACAATCAGCCCCAGCATTTT. This encodes CASSLTGNNQPQHF. The V call is TRBV5-1, the J call TRBJ1-5; a possible D gene is TRBD1 (6 bases). Germline values: CDR1 SGHRS, CDR2 YFSETQ. The CDR3 loop spans 14 amino acids. V gave up 1 base and J gave up 3 bases, with 8 bases separating them.

This chain joins TRBV18 and TRBJ2-4, with 7 bases that match TRBD1. J lost 1 base, V lost 3 bases, and 15 bases had no gene match. Germline V gene lookup returns CDR1 KGHSH and CDR2 LQKENI. The CDR3 covers 19 residues. CDR3 amino acids: CASSPNRGSTEWAKNIQYF. CDR3 nucleotides: TGTGCCAGCTCACCGAACAGGGGATCGACTGAGTGGGCCAAAAACATTCAGTACTTC.

V usage is TRBV10-3 and J usage is TRBJ1-2, with a tentative D call TRBD1 (5 bases). The germline gives CDR1 ENHRY, CDR2 SYGVKD. Trimming left V 10 bases short and J 8 bases short, with 23 bases between. The CDR3 length is 14 residues. CDR3 nucleotide sequence: TGTGCCACCGTATTCCGGGCCCAAGGGGAAGGCTACACCTTC. This translates into CATVFRAQGEGYTF.